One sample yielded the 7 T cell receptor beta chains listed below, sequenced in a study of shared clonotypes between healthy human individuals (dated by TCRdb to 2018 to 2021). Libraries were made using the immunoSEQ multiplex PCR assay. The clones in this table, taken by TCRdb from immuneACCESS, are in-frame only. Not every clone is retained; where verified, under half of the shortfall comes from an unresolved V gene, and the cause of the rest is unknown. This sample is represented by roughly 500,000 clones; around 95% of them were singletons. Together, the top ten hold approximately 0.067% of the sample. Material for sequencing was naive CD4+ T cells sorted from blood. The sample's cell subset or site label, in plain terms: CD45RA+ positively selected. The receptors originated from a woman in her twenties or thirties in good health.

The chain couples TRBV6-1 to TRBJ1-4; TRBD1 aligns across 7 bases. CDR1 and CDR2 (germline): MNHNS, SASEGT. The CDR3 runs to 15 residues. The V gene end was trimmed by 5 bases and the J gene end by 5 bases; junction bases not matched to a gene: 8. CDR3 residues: CASSPQDRRNEKLFF. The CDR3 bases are TGTGCCAGCAGTCCTCAGGACAGGAGAAATGAAAAACTGTTTTTT.

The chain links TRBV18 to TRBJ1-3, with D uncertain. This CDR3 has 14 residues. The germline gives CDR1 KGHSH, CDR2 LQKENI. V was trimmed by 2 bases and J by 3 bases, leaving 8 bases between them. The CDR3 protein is CASSPGFFGNTIYF. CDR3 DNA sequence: TGTGCCAGCTCACCAGGTTTTTTTGGAAACACCATATATTTT.

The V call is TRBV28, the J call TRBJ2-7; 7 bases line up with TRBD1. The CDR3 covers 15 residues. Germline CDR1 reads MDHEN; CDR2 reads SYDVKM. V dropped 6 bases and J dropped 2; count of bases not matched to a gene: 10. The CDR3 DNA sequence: TGTGCCAGCAGGCTAACAGGGGAAAGGGCCTACGAGCAGTACTTC. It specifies CASRLTGERAYEQYF. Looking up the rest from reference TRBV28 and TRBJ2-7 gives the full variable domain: DVKVTQSSRYLVKRTGEKVFLECVQDMDHENMFWYRQDPGLGLRLIYFSYDVKMKEKGDIPEGYSVSREKKERFSLILESASTNQTSMYLCASRLTGERAYEQYFGPGTRLTVT.

The CDR3 reads CASSPSGRSYNEQFF. The CDR3 DNA sequence: TGCGCCAGCAGCCCTAGCGGGAGGTCCTACAATGAGCAGTTCTTC. This sequence joins TRBV5-1 and TRBJ2-1; 11 bases map to TRBD2. Germline loops: CDR1 SGHRS, CDR2 YFSETQ. The CDR3 consists of 15 residues. V lost 4 bases, J lost 1 base, and 1 base stayed unmatched.

The CDR3 DNA reads TGTGCCAGGGCCCAGGGCGGAACCTCTGGGGCCAACGTCCTGACTTTC. It encodes CARAQGGTSGANVLTF. J is TRBJ2-6 and V is TRBV5-8; possible D gene TRBD1, 5 bases. This CDR3 spans 16 amino acids. Germline loops: CDR1 SGHTS, CDR2 YDEGEE. V dropped 8 bases and J dropped 0 bases, with 15 bases sitting between them.

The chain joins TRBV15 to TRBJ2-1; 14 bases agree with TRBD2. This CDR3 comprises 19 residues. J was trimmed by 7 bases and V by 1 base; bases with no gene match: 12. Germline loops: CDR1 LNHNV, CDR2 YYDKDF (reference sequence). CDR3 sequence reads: CATSRALTTSGRAVNEQFF. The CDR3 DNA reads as TGTGCCACCAGCAGAGCCCTAACGACTAGCGGGAGGGCGGTGAATGAGCAGTTCTTC.

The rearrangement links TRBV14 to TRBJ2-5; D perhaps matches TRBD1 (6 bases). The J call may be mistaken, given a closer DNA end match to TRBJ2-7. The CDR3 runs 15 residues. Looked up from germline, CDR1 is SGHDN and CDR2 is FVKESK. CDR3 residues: CASSPQGGQTYEQYF. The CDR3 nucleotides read TGTGCCAGCAGCCCTCAAGGGGGTCAGACTTACGAGCAGTACTTC.